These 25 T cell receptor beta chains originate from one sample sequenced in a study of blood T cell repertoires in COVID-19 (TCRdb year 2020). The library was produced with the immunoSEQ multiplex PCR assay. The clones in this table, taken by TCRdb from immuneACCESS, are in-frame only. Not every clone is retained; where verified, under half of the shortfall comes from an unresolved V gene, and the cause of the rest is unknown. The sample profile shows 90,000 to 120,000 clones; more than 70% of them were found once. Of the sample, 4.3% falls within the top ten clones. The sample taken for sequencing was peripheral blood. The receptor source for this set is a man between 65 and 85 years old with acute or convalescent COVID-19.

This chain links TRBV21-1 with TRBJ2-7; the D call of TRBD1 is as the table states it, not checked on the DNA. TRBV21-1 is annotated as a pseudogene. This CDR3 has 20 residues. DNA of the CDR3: TGTGCCAGCAGCAAAGGCAAGAGCAAGGAGGGGGCGCGAAGGCCTTACGAGCAGTACTTC. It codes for CASSKGKSKEGARRPYEQYF.

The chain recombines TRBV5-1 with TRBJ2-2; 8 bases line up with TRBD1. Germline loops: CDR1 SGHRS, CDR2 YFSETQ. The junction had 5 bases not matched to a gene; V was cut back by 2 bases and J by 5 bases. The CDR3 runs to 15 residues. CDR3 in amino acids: CASSFTGGGTGELFF. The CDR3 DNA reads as TGCGCCAGCAGCTTCACAGGGGGAGGAACCGGGGAGCTGTTTTTT.

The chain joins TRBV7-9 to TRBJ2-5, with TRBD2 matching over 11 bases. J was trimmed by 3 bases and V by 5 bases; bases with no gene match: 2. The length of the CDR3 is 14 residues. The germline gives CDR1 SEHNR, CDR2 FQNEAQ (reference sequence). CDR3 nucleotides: TGTGCCAGCAGCGGGACTAGCGGAAAAGAGACCCAGTACTTC. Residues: CASSGTSGKETQYF.

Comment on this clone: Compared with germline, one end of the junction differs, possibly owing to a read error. The CDR3 region is CASSLTSGGTDTQYF. The CDR3 DNA sequence: TGTGCCAGCAGCCTAACTAGCGGGGGAACAGATACGCAGTATTTT. The chain uses TRBV7-3 and TRBJ2-3; 11 bases match TRBD2. The CDR3 is 15 residues long. Germline CDR1 SGHTA, CDR2 FQGTGA.

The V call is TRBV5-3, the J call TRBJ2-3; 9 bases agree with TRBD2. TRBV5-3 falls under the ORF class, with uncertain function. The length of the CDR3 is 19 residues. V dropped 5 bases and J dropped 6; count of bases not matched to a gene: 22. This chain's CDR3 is CARSPIGALAGGPRDTQYF. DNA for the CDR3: TGTGCCAGAAGTCCAATTGGGGCCTTGGCGGGGGGGCCCAGGGATACGCAGTATTTT.

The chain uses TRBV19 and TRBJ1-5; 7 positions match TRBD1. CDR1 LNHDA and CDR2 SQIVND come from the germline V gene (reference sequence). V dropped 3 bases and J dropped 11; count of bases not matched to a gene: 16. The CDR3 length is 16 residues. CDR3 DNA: TGTGCCAGTAGTATCGGGCGGGACAGATCGGGACAAGCCCAGCATTTT. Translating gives CASSIGRDRSGQAQHF.

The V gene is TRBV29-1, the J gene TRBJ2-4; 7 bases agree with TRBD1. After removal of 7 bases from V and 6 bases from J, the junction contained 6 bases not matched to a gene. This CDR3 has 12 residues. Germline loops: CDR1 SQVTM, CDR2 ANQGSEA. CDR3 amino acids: CSARTGPNIQYF. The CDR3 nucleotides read TGCAGCGCCCGGACAGGCCCAAACATTCAGTACTTC.

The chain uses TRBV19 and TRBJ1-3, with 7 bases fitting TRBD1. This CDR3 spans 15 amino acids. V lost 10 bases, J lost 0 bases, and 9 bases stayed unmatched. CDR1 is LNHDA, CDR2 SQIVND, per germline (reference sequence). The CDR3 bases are TGTGCCACCCAACGACAGGGCAACTCTGGAAACACCATATATTTT. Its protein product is CATQRQGNSGNTIYF.

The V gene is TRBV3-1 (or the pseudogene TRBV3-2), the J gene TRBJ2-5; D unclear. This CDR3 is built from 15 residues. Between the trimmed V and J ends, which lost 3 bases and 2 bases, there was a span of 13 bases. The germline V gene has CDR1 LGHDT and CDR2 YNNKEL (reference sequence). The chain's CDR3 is CASSHSPAQQETQYF. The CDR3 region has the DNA TGTGCCAGCAGCCACTCACCGGCACAGCAAGAGACCCAGTACTTC.

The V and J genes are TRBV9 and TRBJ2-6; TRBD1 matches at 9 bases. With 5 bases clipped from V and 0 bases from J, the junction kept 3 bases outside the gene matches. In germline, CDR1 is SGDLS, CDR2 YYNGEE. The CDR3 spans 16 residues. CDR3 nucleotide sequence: TGTGCCAGCAGGGGACAGGGATCCTCTGGGGCCAACGTCCTGACTTTC. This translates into CASRGQGSSGANVLTF.

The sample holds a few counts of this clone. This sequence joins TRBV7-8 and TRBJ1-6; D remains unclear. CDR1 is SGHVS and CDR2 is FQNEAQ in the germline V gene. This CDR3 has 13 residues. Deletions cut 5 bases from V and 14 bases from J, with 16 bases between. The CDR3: CASSPTPTASLHF. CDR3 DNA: TGTGCCAGCAGCCCCACCCCCACAGCATCCCTCCACTTT.

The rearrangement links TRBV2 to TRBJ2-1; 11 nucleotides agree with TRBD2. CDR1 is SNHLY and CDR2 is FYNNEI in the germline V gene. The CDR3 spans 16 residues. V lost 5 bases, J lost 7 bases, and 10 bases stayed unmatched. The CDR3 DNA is TGTGCCAGCAGTCGCAGACTAGCGGGGTTATTTAATGAGCAGTTCTTC. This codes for CASSRRLAGLFNEQFF.

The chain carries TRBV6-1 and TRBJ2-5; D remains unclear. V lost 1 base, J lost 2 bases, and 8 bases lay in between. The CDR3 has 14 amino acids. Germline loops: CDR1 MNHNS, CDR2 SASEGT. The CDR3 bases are TGTGCCAGCAGTGAAGGGGTACAGCAAGAGACCCAGTACTTC. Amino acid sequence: CASSEGVQQETQYF.

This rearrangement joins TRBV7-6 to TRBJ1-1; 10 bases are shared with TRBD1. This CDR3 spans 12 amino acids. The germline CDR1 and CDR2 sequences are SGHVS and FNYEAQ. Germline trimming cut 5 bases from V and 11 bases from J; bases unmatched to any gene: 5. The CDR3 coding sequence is TGTGCCAGCAGCCTGGACAGGGGGAGGGCTTTCTTT. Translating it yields CASSLDRGRAFF.

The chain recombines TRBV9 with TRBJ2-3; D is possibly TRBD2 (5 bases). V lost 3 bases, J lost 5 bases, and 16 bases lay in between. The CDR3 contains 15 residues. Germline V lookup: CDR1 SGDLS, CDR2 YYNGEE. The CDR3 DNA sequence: TGTGCCAGCAGCGGCGGCCCGGGAAAGGGAGATACGCAGTATTTT. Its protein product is CASSGGPGKGDTQYF.

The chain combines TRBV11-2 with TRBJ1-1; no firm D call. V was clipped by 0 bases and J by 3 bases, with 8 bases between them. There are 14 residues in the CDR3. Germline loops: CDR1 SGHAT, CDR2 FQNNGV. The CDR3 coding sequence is TGTGCCAGCAGCTTAGAGGCCACGTACACTGAAGCTTTCTTT. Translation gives CASSLEATYTEAFF.

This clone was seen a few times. The CDR3 protein is CASRGDTHGYTF. The CDR3 coding sequence is TGTGCCAGCAGGGGTGACACCCATGGCTACACCTTC. The rearrangement joins TRBV2 to TRBJ1-2; D is uncertain. V was shortened by 6 bases and J by 6 bases, with 11 bases between the two germline ends. The CDR3 has 12 residues. Germline V gene lookup returns CDR1 SNHLY and CDR2 FYNNEI.

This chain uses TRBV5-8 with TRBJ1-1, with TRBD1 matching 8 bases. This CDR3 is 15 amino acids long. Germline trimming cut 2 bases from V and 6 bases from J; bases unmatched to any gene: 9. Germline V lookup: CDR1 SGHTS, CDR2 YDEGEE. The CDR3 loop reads CASSFLRQGTAEAFF. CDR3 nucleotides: TGTGCCAGCAGCTTTTTGAGACAGGGGACCGCTGAAGCTTTCTTT.

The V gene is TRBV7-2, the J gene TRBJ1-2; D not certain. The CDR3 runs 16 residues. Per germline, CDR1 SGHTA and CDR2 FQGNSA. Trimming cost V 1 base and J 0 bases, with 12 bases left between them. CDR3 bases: TGTGCCAGCAGCTTAGTCCCACTCGACACTAACTATGGCTACACCTTC. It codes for CASSLVPLDTNYGYTF.

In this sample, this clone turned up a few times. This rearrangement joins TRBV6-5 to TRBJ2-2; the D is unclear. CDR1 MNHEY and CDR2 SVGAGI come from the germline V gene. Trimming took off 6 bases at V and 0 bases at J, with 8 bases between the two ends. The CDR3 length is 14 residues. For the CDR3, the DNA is TGTGCCAGCAGGGCTACTACGAACACCGGGGAGCTGTTTTTT. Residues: CASRATTNTGELFF.

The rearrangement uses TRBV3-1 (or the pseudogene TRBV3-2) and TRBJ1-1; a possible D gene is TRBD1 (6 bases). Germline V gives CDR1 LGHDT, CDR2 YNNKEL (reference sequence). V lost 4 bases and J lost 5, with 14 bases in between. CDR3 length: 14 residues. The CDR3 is CASSPMGARTEAFF. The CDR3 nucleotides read TGTGCCAGCAGCCCGATGGGGGCCAGGACTGAAGCTTTCTTT.

The CDR3 is CASSSDRGPKELFF. In DNA, the CDR3 is TGTGCCAGCAGCTCCGACAGGGGCCCAAAAGAGCTGTTTTTT. The rearrangement joins TRBV7-3 to TRBJ2-2, with TRBD1 identical over 8 bases. V lost 4 bases and J lost 11; bases outside the gene matches: 9. The CDR3 is 14 residues long. Germline V gene sequence: CDR1 SGHTA, CDR2 FQGTGA.

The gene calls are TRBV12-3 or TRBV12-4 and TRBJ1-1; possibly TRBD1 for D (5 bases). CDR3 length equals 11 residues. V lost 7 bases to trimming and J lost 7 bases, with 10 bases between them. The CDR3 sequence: CASIKTVEAFF. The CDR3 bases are TGTGCCAGCATCAAGACAGTTGAAGCTTTCTTT.

This CDR3 is CASSPDSSNNEKLFF. The CDR3 DNA reads as TGTGCCAGCAGCCCTGACAGTTCCAATAATGAAAAACTGTTTTTT. The chain employs TRBV9 and TRBJ1-4, with a weak D call TRBD1 (5 bases). V was pared by 4 bases and J by 4 bases, with 14 bases between. The length of the CDR3 is 15 residues. The germline gives CDR1 SGDLS, CDR2 YYNGEE.

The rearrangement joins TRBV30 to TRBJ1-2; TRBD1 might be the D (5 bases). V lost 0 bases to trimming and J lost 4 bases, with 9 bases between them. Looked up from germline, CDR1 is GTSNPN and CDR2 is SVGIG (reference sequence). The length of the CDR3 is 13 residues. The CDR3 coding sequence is TGTGCCTGGAGTGTACCCCAGGGCTATGGCTACACCTTC. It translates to CAWSVPQGYGYTF.